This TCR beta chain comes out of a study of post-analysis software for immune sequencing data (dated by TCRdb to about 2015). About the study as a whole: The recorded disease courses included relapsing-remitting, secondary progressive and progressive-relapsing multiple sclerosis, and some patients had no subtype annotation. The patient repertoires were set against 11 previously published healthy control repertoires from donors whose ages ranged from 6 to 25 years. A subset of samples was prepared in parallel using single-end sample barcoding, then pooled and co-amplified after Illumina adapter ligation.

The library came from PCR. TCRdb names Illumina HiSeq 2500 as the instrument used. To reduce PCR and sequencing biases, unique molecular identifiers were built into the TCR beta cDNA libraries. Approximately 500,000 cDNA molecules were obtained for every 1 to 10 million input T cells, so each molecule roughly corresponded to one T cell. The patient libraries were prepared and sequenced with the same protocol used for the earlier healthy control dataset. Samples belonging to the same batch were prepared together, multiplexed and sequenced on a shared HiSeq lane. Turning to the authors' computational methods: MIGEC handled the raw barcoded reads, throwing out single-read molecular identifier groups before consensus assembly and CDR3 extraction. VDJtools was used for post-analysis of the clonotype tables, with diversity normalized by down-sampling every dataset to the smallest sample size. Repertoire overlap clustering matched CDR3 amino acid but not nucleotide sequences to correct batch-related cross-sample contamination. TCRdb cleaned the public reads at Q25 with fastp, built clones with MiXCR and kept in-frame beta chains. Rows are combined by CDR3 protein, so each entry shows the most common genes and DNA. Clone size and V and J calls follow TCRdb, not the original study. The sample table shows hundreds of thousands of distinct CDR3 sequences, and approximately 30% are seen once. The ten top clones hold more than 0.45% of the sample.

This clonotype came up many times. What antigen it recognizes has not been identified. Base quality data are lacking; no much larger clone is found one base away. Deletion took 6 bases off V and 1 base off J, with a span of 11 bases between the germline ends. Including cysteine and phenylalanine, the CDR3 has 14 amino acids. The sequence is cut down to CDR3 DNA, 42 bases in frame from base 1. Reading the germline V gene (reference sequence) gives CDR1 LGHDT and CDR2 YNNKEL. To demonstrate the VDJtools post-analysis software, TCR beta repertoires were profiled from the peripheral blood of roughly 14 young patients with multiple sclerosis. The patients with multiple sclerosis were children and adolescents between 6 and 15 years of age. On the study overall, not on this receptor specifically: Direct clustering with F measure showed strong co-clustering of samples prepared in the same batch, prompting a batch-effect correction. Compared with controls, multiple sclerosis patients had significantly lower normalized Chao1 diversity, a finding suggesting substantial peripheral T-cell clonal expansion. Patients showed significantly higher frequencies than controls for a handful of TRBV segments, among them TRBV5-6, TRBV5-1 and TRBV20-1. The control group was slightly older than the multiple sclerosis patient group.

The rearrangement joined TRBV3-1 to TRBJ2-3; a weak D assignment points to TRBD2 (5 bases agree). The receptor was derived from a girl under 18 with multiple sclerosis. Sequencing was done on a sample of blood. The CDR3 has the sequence CASRLTGGTDTQYF. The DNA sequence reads TGTGCCAGCAGACTCACCGGGGGCACAGATACGCAGTATTTT.